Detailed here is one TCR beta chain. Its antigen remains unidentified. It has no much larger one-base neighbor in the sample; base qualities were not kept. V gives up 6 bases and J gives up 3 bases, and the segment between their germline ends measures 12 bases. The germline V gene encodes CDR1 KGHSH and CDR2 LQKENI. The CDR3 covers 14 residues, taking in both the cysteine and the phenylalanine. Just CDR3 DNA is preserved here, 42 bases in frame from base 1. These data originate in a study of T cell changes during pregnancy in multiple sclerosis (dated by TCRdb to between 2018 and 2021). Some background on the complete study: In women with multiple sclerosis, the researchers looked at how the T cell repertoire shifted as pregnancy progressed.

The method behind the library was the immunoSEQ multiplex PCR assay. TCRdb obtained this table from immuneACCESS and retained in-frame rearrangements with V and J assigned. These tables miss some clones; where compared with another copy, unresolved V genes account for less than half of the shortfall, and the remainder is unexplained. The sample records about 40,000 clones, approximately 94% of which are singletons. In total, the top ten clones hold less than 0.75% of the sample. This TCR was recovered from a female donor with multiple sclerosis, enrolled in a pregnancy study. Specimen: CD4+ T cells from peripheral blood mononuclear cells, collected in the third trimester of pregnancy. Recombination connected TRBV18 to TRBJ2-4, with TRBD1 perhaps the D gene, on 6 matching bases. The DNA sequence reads TGTGCCAGCTCCCCTGGACAGCTCAAAAACATTCAGTACTTC. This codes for CASSPGQLKNIQYF.